This TCR beta chain is drawn from a study of blood T cell repertoires in COVID-19 (dated by TCRdb to the early 2020s). Regarding the complete study: Samples from collaborators originated in the United States, Italy and Spain and spanned both the acute and convalescent phases of COVID-19. Where available, HLA class I and class II types were obtained from metadata supplied by the sample provider rather than from assay-based typing. The repertoires were released in a freely available public database intended as a resource for research on the immune response to SARS-CoV-2. Samples came from the ongoing ImmuneRACE study (first 160 participants) plus 1,254 subjects from 6 global collaborators. The material from the prospective study consisted of cDNA or gDNA derived from T cells, B-cell-depleted T cells, or PBMCs. A de-identified subject ID, COVID-19 status, age in years and sex were almost always included in the sample metadata. The dataset comprised deeply sampled blood TCRbeta repertoires from subjects exposed to, actively infected with, or recovered from COVID-19. What the research found in general, with its limitations: The quantity of clinical and demographic metadata differed by source and by participant and was supplied without curation.

Participants in the prospective study were enrolled through a virtual design, were aged roughly 18 to 100 years, and lived in roughly 24 United States geographic areas. To assign participants to cohorts, the prospective study relied on clinical history that participants themselves reported in a screening survey and a study questionnaire. For ImmuneRACE Cohort 3, a participant was defined as recovered based on two consecutive negative NP/OP PCR tests, clearance by a healthcare professional, or resolution of symptoms. Each participant in the prospective study had whole blood, serum and a nasopharyngeal or oropharyngeal swab collected by mobile phlebotomists. Over an approximately two-month period, participants in the prospective study had the option of providing additional blood draws and questionnaires. Before DNA extraction, prospective study blood samples were shipped either frozen or at room temperature.

Including the terminal cysteine and phenylalanine, the CDR3 comprises 17 residues. The entry retains the CDR3 DNA only, 51 bases that are in frame from base 1. CDR1 and CDR2 were assigned from the germline V gene (reference sequence) as SEHNR and FQNEAQ. V is cut by 0 bases and J by 0 bases, and the space between the germline ends is 14 bases. TCRbeta CDR3 regions were amplified from genomic DNA by means of the immunoSEQ Assay, a bias-controlled multiplex PCR. Processing in the source paper ran as follows. Within the assay, amplification of reference gene primers was used to estimate how many nucleated cells each sample contained. To quantify the absolute abundance of each unique TCRbeta CDR3 rearrangement, sequence reads were collapsed and filtered. For each sample, productive Simpson clonality was calculated by taking the square root of Simpson's diversity index across productive rearrangements. As stored in TCRdb, this immuneACCESS dataset retains in-frame rearrangements with V and J assigned. A fraction of the clones does not appear; measured against another copy, unresolved V genes explain less than half of the discrepancy, and the remainder lacks a known reason. V, J and clone size are taken as reported in that table, and D and trimming were inferred from the DNA itself. In all, the sample holds about 180,000 clones, and about 83% of those were seen once. The ten largest account for over 7.5% of the sample.

As concerns this clone: Its binding antigen is unknown. It has no much larger one-base neighbor in the sample; base qualities were not kept.

The clonotype originates from a woman in her 30s who had recovered from COVID-19. Sequenced: PBMCs or T cells enriched from blood (not recorded which). The V and J segments used are TRBV7-9 and TRBJ2-5; a tentative D match to TRBD1 spans 6 bases. Here is the DNA: TGTGCCAGCAGCTTAGCACAGGGACGAATTTACCAAGAGACCCAGTACTTC. Protein translation: CASSLAQGRIYQETQYF.